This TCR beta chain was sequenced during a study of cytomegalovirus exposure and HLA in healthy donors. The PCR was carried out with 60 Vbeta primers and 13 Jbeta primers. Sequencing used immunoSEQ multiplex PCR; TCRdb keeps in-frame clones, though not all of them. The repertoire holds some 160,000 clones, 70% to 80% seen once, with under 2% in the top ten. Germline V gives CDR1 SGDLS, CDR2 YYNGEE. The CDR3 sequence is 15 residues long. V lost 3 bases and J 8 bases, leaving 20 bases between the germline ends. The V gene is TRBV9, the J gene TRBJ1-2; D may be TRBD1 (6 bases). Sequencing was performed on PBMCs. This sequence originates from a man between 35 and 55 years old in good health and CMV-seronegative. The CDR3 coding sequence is TGTGCCAGCAGCGGGGTTGACAGGTTTTGGGTCGGCTACACCTTC. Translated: CASSGVDRFWVGYTF. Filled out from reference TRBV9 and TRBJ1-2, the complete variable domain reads DSGVTQTPKHLITATGQRVTLRCSPRSGDLSVYWYQQSLDQGLQFLIQYYNGEERAKGNILERFSAQQFPDLHSELNLSSLELGDSALYFCASSGVDRFWVGYTFGSGTRLTVV.